This record covers a single T cell receptor beta chain. Its specificity is not known. Germline trimming cut 0 bases from V and 4 bases from J; bases unmatched to any gene: 5. Germline CDR1 is SGHRS and CDR2 is YFSETQ. The CDR3 consists of 16 residues. The sample originates from a study of cytotoxic CD8 clonotypes in ibrutinib-treated CLL. Overall study context: By median roughly 5.5 years, roughly 12 had progressed and around 14 stayed remitted; responses had been 2 complete and approximately 24 partial. Among the samples, the mean was roughly 260,000 productive templates and approximately 94,000 productive rearrangements.

Profiling relied on immunoSEQ multiplex PCR, and the TCRdb table lists in-frame clones only, not all of them. The sample has around 140,000 clones, approximately 80% seen once; the top ten hold about 27%. Regarding the study as a whole: Few clonotypes were public, and these shrank or held steady under treatment. Upon ibrutinib response clonality rose, and upon progression it fell back toward baseline.

This clonotype originated in a human donor with chronic lymphocytic leukemia. This specimen consisted of PBMCs, obtained after 12 months of ibrutinib treatment. The rearrangement joins TRBV5-1 to TRBJ2-3; 10 bases align to TRBD1. Here the CDR3 DNA reads TGCGCCAGCAGCTTGGCCGCAGGACAGGGGGCAGATACGCAGTATTTT. As protein: CASSLAAGQGADTQYF.